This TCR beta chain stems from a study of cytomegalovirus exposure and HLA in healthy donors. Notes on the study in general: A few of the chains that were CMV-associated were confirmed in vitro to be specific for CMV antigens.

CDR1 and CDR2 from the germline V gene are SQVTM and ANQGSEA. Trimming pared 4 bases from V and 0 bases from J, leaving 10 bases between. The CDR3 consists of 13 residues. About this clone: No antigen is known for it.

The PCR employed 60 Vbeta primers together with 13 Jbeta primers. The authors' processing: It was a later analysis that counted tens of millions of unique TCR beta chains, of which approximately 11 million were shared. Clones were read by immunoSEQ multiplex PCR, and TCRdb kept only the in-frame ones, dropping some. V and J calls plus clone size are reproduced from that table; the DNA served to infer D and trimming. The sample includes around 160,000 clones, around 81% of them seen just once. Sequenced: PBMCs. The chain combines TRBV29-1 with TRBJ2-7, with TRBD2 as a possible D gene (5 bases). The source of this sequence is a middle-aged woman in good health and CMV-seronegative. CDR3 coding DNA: TGCAGCGTTGGAGGGCTGAGCTCCTACGAGCAGTACTTC. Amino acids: CSVGGLSSYEQYF.